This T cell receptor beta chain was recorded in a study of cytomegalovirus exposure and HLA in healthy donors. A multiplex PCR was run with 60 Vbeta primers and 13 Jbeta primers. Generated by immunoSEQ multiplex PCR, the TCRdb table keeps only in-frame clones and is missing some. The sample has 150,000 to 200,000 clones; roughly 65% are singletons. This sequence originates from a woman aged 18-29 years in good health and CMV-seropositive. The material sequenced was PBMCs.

The CDR3 nucleotides read TGTGCCAGCAGCGTGCTGCGATATGAGCAGTTCTTC. Protein: CASSVLRYEQFF. The chain employs TRBV7-2 and TRBJ2-1, with D unresolved. Trimming stripped 5 bases from V and 8 bases from J, with 10 bases between. The CDR3 is 12 residues long. CDR1 and CDR2 (germline): SGHTA, FQGNSA.